A selection of T cell receptor beta chains follows, all from one sample in a study of HIV-infected patients and healthy controls. In TCRdb, the 5' RACE reads were re-called with MiXCR into one record per CDR3 protein. Here the sample spans approximately 4,600 distinct CDR3 sequences, around 8% being singletons. The sample in question was blood, obtained before antiretroviral therapy. These receptors all stem from an adult with HIV infection. Each CDR3 is given with its conserved first and last residue. Each record gives: clone size, J gene, V gene, D gene, CDR3 protein, CDR3 DNA. A D gene is named only where the DNA matches it firmly. Size is stated for part of the rows, as once, few or many counts, or as a class when the clone is expanded.

abundance: few; j_gene: TRBJ2-2; v_gene: TRBV28; d_gene: -; CDR3aa: CASSLRFRVNSNGELFF; CDR3nt: TGTGCCAGCAGTTTAAGGTTTCGGGTGAACTCCAACGGGGAGCTGTTTTTT
abundance: many; j_gene: TRBJ2-7; v_gene: TRBV25-1; d_gene: -; CDR3aa: CASSELDSSYEQYF; CDR3nt: TGTGCCAGCAGTGAACTCGACAGTTCCTACGAGCAGTACTTC
abundance: medium-sized; j_gene: TRBJ2-3; v_gene: TRBV7-8; d_gene: TRBD2; CDR3aa: CASSLTSGGADTQYF; CDR3nt: TGTGCCAGCAGCTTAACTAGCGGGGGGGCTGATACGCAGTATTTT
abundance: many; j_gene: TRBJ1-5; v_gene: TRBV12-3/TRBV12-4; d_gene: -; CDR3aa: CASSPDNYQPQHF; CDR3nt: TGTGCCAGCAGTCCAGACAACTATCAGCCCCAGCATTTT
abundance: medium-sized; j_gene: TRBJ1-1; v_gene: TRBV6-6; d_gene: -; CDR3aa: CASSYGGVNTEAFF; CDR3nt: TGTGCCAGCAGTTACGGGGGGGTGAACACTGAAGCTTTCTTT
abundance: -; j_gene: TRBJ1-1; v_gene: TRBV30; d_gene: -; CDR3aa: CAWRKNTEAFF; CDR3nt: TGTGCCTGGCGGAAGAACACTGAAGCTTTCTTT
abundance: once; j_gene: TRBJ2-1; v_gene: TRBV12-3/TRBV12-4; d_gene: -; CDR3aa: CASSLGGAGLFF; CDR3nt: TGTGCCAGCAGTCTCGGAGGCGCGGGTCTGTTCTTC
abundance: many; j_gene: TRBJ2-7; v_gene: TRBV7-9; d_gene: TRBD2; CDR3aa: CASSPSGATYEQYF; CDR3nt: TGTGCCAGCAGCCCTAGCGGGGCGACCTACGAGCAGTACTTC
abundance: many; j_gene: TRBJ2-4; v_gene: TRBV27; d_gene: -; CDR3aa: CASSFNPGDRVTGGIQYF; CDR3nt: TGTGCCAGCAGTTTTAACCCAGGGGATCGGGTTACCGGGGGCATTCAGTACTTC
abundance: -; j_gene: TRBJ2-7; v_gene: TRBV29-1; d_gene: TRBD1; CDR3aa: CSVHGQGRYEQYF; CDR3nt: TGCAGCGTTCACGGACAGGGGAGGTACGAGCAGTACTTC
abundance: many; j_gene: TRBJ2-5; v_gene: TRBV7-3; d_gene: -; CDR3aa: CASSLSGRVETQYF; CDR3nt: TGTGCCAGCAGCCTATCTGGGAGAGTGGAGACCCAGTACTTC
abundance: medium-sized; j_gene: TRBJ2-7; v_gene: TRBV7-9; d_gene: -; CDR3aa: CASRSSSYEQYF; CDR3nt: TGTGCCAGCAGAAGTAGCAGCTACGAGCAGTACTTC
abundance: -; j_gene: TRBJ2-7; v_gene: TRBV2; d_gene: -; CDR3aa: CASSDVRTYEQYF; CDR3nt: TGTGCCAGCAGTGATGTCAGGACCTACGAGCAGTACTTC
abundance: few; j_gene: TRBJ1-5; v_gene: TRBV19; d_gene: TRBD1; CDR3aa: CASSLNRGQPQHF; CDR3nt: TGTGCCAGTAGTTTAAACAGGGGCCAGCCCCAGCATTTT
abundance: medium-sized; j_gene: TRBJ1-5; v_gene: TRBV7-6; d_gene: -; CDR3aa: CASSPEAVEGQPQHF; CDR3nt: TGTGCCAGCAGTCCCGAGGCGGTTGAAGGTCAGCCCCAGCATTTT
abundance: -; j_gene: TRBJ2-6; v_gene: TRBV28; d_gene: TRBD1; CDR3aa: CASSPGDRAGANVLTF; CDR3nt: TGTGCCAGCAGTCCTGGGGACAGGGCTGGGGCCAACGTCCTGACTTTC
abundance: -; j_gene: TRBJ1-5; v_gene: TRBV7-9; d_gene: -; CDR3aa: CASKPWRINQPQHF; CDR3nt: TGTGCCAGCAAACCATGGCGGATCAATCAGCCCCAGCATTTT
abundance: -; j_gene: TRBJ2-2; v_gene: TRBV7-7; d_gene: TRBD2; CDR3aa: CASSQQLAGGRTGELFF; CDR3nt: TGTGCTAGCAGTCAACAACTAGCGGGAGGACGTACCGGGGAGCTGTTTTTT
abundance: -; j_gene: TRBJ2-1; v_gene: TRBV5-1; d_gene: -; CDR3aa: CASSFKEGSYNEQFF; CDR3nt: TGCGCCAGCAGCTTTAAGGAGGGGAGCTACAATGAGCAGTTCTTC
abundance: medium-sized; j_gene: TRBJ2-5; v_gene: TRBV6-5; d_gene: -; CDR3aa: CASSYRETQYF; CDR3nt: TGTGCCAGCAGTTATAGAGAGACCCAGTACTTC
abundance: -; j_gene: TRBJ1-1; v_gene: TRBV7-3; d_gene: -; CDR3aa: CASSLQAGEAFF; CDR3nt: TGTGCCAGCAGCCTACAGGCAGGTGAAGCTTTCTTT
abundance: many; j_gene: TRBJ2-5; v_gene: TRBV27; d_gene: TRBD1; CDR3aa: CASSLYDRGRETQYF; CDR3nt: TGTGCCAGCAGTTTATACGACAGGGGGCGAGAGACCCAGTACTTC
abundance: many; j_gene: TRBJ1-1; v_gene: TRBV5-1; d_gene: -; CDR3aa: CASSLEIDSGVNTEAFF; CDR3nt: TGCGCCAGCAGCTTGGAGATAGACTCAGGGGTGAACACTGAAGCTTTCTTT
abundance: medium-sized; j_gene: TRBJ1-1; v_gene: TRBV12-3/TRBV12-4; d_gene: -; CDR3aa: CASSQTVNTEAFF; CDR3nt: TGTGCCAGCAGCCAGACAGTGAACACTGAAGCTTTCTTT
abundance: medium-sized; j_gene: TRBJ2-5; v_gene: TRBV27; d_gene: -; CDR3aa: CASSLGGSQETQYF; CDR3nt: TGTGCCAGCAGTTTAGGAGGGAGCCAAGAGACCCAGTACTTC
abundance: many; j_gene: TRBJ2-1; v_gene: TRBV20-1; d_gene: TRBD2; CDR3aa: CSASGASASYNEQFF; CDR3nt: TGCAGTGCCAGCGGGGCGTCCGCCTCCTACAATGAGCAGTTCTTC
abundance: -; j_gene: TRBJ2-2; v_gene: TRBV24-1; d_gene: TRBD1; CDR3aa: CATKGGSDTGELFF; CDR3nt: TGTGCCACCAAAGGGGGCTCGGACACCGGGGAGCTGTTTTTT
abundance: many; j_gene: TRBJ1-1; v_gene: TRBV7-9; d_gene: -; CDR3aa: CASSLDRNTEAFF; CDR3nt: TGTGCCAGCAGCTTAGACAGAAACACTGAAGCTTTCTTT
abundance: -; j_gene: TRBJ1-2; v_gene: TRBV2; d_gene: -; CDR3aa: CASTTGGYDGYTF; CDR3nt: TGTGCCAGCACCACTGGAGGCTACGATGGCTACACCTTC
abundance: many; j_gene: TRBJ1-4; v_gene: TRBV7-9; d_gene: -; CDR3aa: CASSLVNTGLNEKLFF; CDR3nt: TGTGCCAGCAGCTTAGTTAACACAGGCCTAAATGAAAAACTGTTTTTT